These 2 T cell receptor beta chains were sequenced from one sample in a study of cytotoxic CD8 clonotypes in ibrutinib-treated CLL. Data came from immunoSEQ multiplex PCR; TCRdb stores just in-frame clones and leaves some out. Found here are 55,000 to 80,000 clones, approximately 57% of them singletons; the top ten hold 14% to 15%. Sequenced here: PBMCs, sampled after 12 months of ibrutinib treatment. The receptors derive from a human donor with chronic lymphocytic leukemia.

V is TRBV5-1 and J is TRBJ2-6; D remains unclear. Looked up from germline, CDR1 is SGHRS and CDR2 is YFSETQ. V gave up 5 bases and J gave up 0 bases, with 6 bases separating them. The CDR3 is 14 amino acids. CDR3 in amino acids: CASRDSSGANVLTF. The CDR3 bases are TGCGCCAGCAGAGATTCCTCTGGGGCCAACGTCCTGACTTTC.

V usage is TRBV6-1 and J usage is TRBJ1-2, with 7 nucleotides matching TRBD1. The germline CDR1 and CDR2 sequences are MNHNS and SASEGT. The CDR3 spans 16 residues. After removal of 2 bases from V and 5 bases from J, the junction contained 11 bases not matched to a gene. The DNA for the CDR3 is TGTGCCAGCAGTGAAAGCCCCGGGACAGCTATATATGGCTACACCTTC. This codes for CASSESPGTAIYGYTF.